The rows below give T cell receptor beta chains drawn from one sample of a study of T cells after yellow fever vaccination. TCRdb passed the 5' RACE reads through MiXCR, listing each CDR3 protein once. The sample has some 600,000 distinct CDR3 sequences, 9% to 15% seen once. Sequences were derived from PBMCs, sampled on the day of the yellow fever booster vaccination. Receptors were obtained from a man aged 30 to 39 who received the YFV17D yellow fever vaccine. Each CDR3 is given with its conserved first and last residue. D genes are given only for firm matches. Size tells how often a clone was seen (once, few, many) or the class of an expanded clone, and some rows leave it out.

TRBJ2-7,TRBD1,TRBV18,13,NA,CASYPGQGSEQYF,TGTGCCAGCTACCCGGGACAGGGATCTGAGCAGTACTTC
TRBJ2-7,NA,TRBV6-1,13,NA,CASSDASSYEQYF,TGTGCCAGCAGCGACGCAAGCTCCTACGAGCAGTACTTC
TRBJ2-2,TRBD2,TRBV6-4,20,many,CASIALTSGPSFSNTGELFF,TGTGCCAGCATCGCGCTGACTAGCGGGCCCAGCTTCTCGAACACCGGGGAGCTGTTTTTT
TRBJ2-3,TRBD1,TRBV5-1,16,few,CASSPSGTGYTDTQYF,TGCGCCAGCAGCCCCTCCGGGACAGGGTACACAGATACGCAGTATTTT
TRBJ2-3,TRBD2,TRBV27,13,few,CASSLLAQDSQYF,TGTGCCAGCAGCCTACTAGCGCAGGACTCGCAGTATTTT
TRBJ2-7,NA,TRBV6-2/TRBV6-3,11,NA,CASTNMVEQYF,TGTGCCAGCACAAACATGGTCGAGCAGTACTTC
TRBJ2-7,TRBD1,TRBV20-1,14,few,CSVLTGVRNYEQYF,TGCAGTGTCCTGACAGGGGTCCGGAACTACGAGCAGTACTTC
TRBJ1-5,TRBD1,TRBV28,14,few,CASSLSQGAQPQHF,TGTGCCAGCAGTTTGAGTCAGGGGGCTCAGCCCCAGCATTTT
TRBJ2-6,TRBD1,TRBV6-2/TRBV6-3,16,many,CASSKDRGTGANVLTF,TGTGCCAGCAGTAAAGACAGGGGGACCGGGGCCAACGTCCTGACTTTC
TRBJ1-1,NA,TRBV29-1,12,few,CSVEGGGGEAFF,TGCAGCGTTGAAGGAGGGGGAGGTGAAGCTTTCTTT
TRBJ1-5,NA,TRBV5-1,16,few,CASSFTPGQWNQPQHF,TGCGCCAGCAGCTTTACCCCTGGACAGTGGAATCAGCCCCAGCATTTT
TRBJ2-1,NA,TRBV6-1,13,NA,CASTLFSYNEQFF,TGTGCCAGCACACTATTCTCCTACAATGAGCAGTTCTTC
TRBJ1-2,NA,TRBV12-3/TRBV12-4,10,many,CASSLYGYTF,TGTGCCAGCAGTCTCTATGGCTACACCTTC
TRBJ2-4,TRBD2,TRBV12-3/TRBV12-4,14,few,CASSSGERGNIQYF,TGTGCCAGCAGCTCCGGCGAGCGGGGAAACATTCAGTACTTC
TRBJ2-7,NA,TRBV5-4,14,NA,CASSRDLTDYEQYF,TGTGCCAGCAGCCGGGACCTGACAGACTACGAGCAGTACTTC
TRBJ2-3,NA,TRBV12-3/TRBV12-4,12,few,CASSRGDRAQYF,TGTGCCAGCAGTCGTGGGGATCGTGCGCAGTATTTT
TRBJ2-2,NA,TRBV21-1,15,NA,CASSKALAGGDGPFF,TGTGCCAGCAGCAAAGCGCTAGCGGGGGGCGATGGTCCGTTTTTT
TRBJ2-7,NA,TRBV9,16,NA,CASSVARSGKNDEQYF,TGTGCCAGCAGCGTAGCTAGGTCAGGGAAGAACGACGAGCAGTACTTC
TRBJ2-1,NA,TRBV19,11,NA,CASSMGPAQFF,TGTGCCAGTAGTATGGGGCCGGCGCAGTTCTTC
TRBJ2-3,TRBD2,TRBV20-1,15,few,CSASIEREYRDTQYF,TGCAGTGCTAGTATCGAGCGGGAGTACAGAGATACGCAGTATTTT
TRBJ1-1,NA,TRBV15,16,NA,CATSREPGWRGTEAFF,TGTGCCACCAGCAGAGAACCAGGGTGGCGGGGCACTGAAGCTTTCTTT
TRBJ2-5,NA,TRBV5-1,13,many,CASNGRNQETQYF,TGCGCCAGCAATGGGCGGAACCAAGAGACCCAGTACTTC
TRBJ2-7,NA,TRBV7-2,14,few,CASIHDTAGGEQYF,TGTGCCAGTATACATGACACAGCTGGGGGCGAGCAGTACTTC
TRBJ2-3,TRBD2,TRBV7-2,15,NA,CASAGGVAGPDTQYF,TGTGCCAGCGCGGGAGGAGTAGCGGGACCAGATACGCAGTATTTT
TRBJ2-7,NA,TRBV20-1,13,NA,CSVPAGQSYEQYF,TGCAGTGTTCCCGCGGGACAGAGCTACGAGCAGTACTTC
TRBJ2-1,NA,TRBV20-1,14,few,CSASSSGLWDEQFF,TGCAGTGCTAGCTCCAGCGGTCTCTGGGATGAGCAGTTCTTC
TRBJ2-3,TRBD2,TRBV27,15,few,CASSPQGLAGDTQYF,TGTGCCTCTAGCCCCCAGGGACTAGCGGGAGATACGCAGTATTTT
TRBJ2-5,NA,TRBV10-3,12,few,CAISGTSETQYF,TGTGCCATCAGTGGGACTTCAGAGACCCAGTACTTC
TRBJ2-7,TRBD1,TRBV29-1,14,NA,CSVRERTGLYEQYF,TGCAGCGTCAGAGAGAGGACAGGCCTCTACGAGCAGTACTTC
TRBJ2-5,TRBD2,TRBV7-2,13,once,CASSLLAGQTQYF,TGTGCCAGCAGCTTGCTAGCGGGACAGACCCAGTACTTC
TRBJ2-1,NA,TRBV20-1,13,few,CSASQTTDNEQFF,TGCAGTGCTAGTCAGACTACCGACAATGAGCAGTTCTTC
TRBJ2-1,NA,TRBV12-3/TRBV12-4,14,few,CASTRSGPFNEQFF,TGTGCCAGCACCCGGAGCGGCCCGTTTAATGAGCAGTTCTTC
TRBJ2-7,NA,TRBV28,14,few,CASLTMRRGYEQYF,TGTGCCAGCCTTACTATGCGGCGGGGCTACGAGCAGTACTTC
TRBJ2-3,TRBD2,TRBV7-9,16,NA,CASSLSSGSSADTQYF,TGTGCCAGCAGCTTATCTAGCGGGAGCAGTGCAGATACGCAGTATTTT
TRBJ1-2,NA,TRBV18,13,NA,CASSPREEYGYTF,TGTGCCAGCTCACCACGAGAGGAGTATGGCTACACCTTC
TRBJ2-7,TRBD2,TRBV15,15,NA,CATSRDGGGYYEQYF,TGTGCCACCAGCAGAGACGGCGGGGGTTACTACGAGCAGTACTTC
TRBJ2-7,TRBD1,TRBV7-2,13,many,CASSPTGWYEQYF,TGTGCCAGCAGCCCGACAGGGTGGTACGAGCAGTACTTC
TRBJ1-1,NA,TRBV18,16,few,CASSPEGRGMNTEAFF,TGTGCCAGCTCACCAGAGGGGCGGGGTATGAACACTGAAGCTTTCTTT
TRBJ1-2,TRBD1,TRBV27,14,NA,CASSLIGQDYGYTF,TGTGCCAGCAGTTTAATCGGACAGGACTATGGCTACACCTTC
TRBJ2-3,TRBD1,TRBV4-3,16,NA,CASSQDSGTGGIGQYF,TGCGCCAGCAGCCAAGATAGTGGGACAGGGGGCATTGGGCAGTATTTT
TRBJ2-5,TRBD2,TRBV7-6,18,NA,CASSYYHSGSATGETQYF,TGTGCCAGCAGCTACTACCATAGCGGGAGCGCAACGGGGGAGACCCAGTACTTC
TRBJ2-1,NA,TRBV7-2,17,few,CASSLAFSLEPYNEQFF,TGTGCCAGCAGCTTAGCATTTTCACTAGAACCCTACAATGAGCAGTTCTTC
TRBJ2-5,NA,TRBV5-4,14,NA,CATPKGLTLETQYF,TGTGCCACGCCCAAGGGACTGACGTTGGAGACCCAGTACTTC
TRBJ2-1,NA,TRBV7-3,17,NA,CASSLVQGQINYNEQFF,TGTGCCAGCAGCCTAGTTCAAGGACAGATAAACTACAATGAGCAGTTCTTC
TRBJ1-2,TRBD1,TRBV29-1,12,many,CSVRQGPYGYTF,TGCAGCGTTCGACAGGGTCCCTATGGCTACACCTTC
TRBJ2-1,NA,TRBV2,16,few,CASSGLRVAVDNEQFF,TGTGCCAGCAGTGGTCTCAGGGTGGCCGTGGACAATGAGCAGTTCTTC
TRBJ2-7,NA,TRBV5-1,13,NA,CASRSDSTHEQYF,TGCGCCAGCAGGAGTGATAGCACGCACGAGCAGTACTTC
TRBJ2-2,NA,TRBV6-1,14,few,CASRDAPLAGELFF,TGTGCCAGCAGGGACGCCCCACTTGCCGGGGAGCTGTTTTTT
TRBJ2-6,NA,TRBV20-1,13,few,CSAWSSGANVLTF,TGCAGTGCTTGGTCCTCTGGGGCCAACGTCCTGACTTTC
TRBJ2-7,TRBD1,TRBV10-3,14,few,CAIKGTGAGYEQYF,TGTGCCATCAAGGGAACAGGGGCCGGGTACGAGCAGTACTTC
TRBJ1-1,NA,TRBV20-1,13,few,CSARTGGSTEAFF,TGCAGTGCCAGAACCGGGGGTAGCACTGAAGCTTTCTTT
TRBJ2-1,TRBD2,TRBV20-1,16,once,CSAPRRLAGALNEQFF,TGCAGTGCTCCTAGAAGACTAGCGGGAGCTCTCAATGAGCAGTTCTTC
TRBJ2-7,TRBD1,TRBV29-1,15,few,CSARHGQGSPYEQYF,TGCAGCGCTCGGCACGGACAGGGAAGTCCCTACGAGCAGTACTTC